The rows below give T cell receptor beta chains drawn from one sample of a study of blood T cell repertoires in COVID-19. Clones were read by immunoSEQ multiplex PCR, and TCRdb kept only the in-frame ones, dropping some. The sample comprises approximately 44,000 clones, 70% to 90% of which are singletons, and roughly 4.3% rests with the top ten. The sample was peripheral blood. The origin of the receptors is a man aged 60 to 75 with acute or convalescent COVID-19. Each CDR3 is given with its conserved first and last residue. D genes are given only for firm matches. Clone size, where shown, is once, few, many, or a class for clones that have expanded.

TRBV4-3	TRBD1	-	TRBJ1-4	CASSQEGGRGQGEKLFF	TGCGCCAGCAGCCAAGAAGGTGGGAGGGGACAGGGGGAGAAACTGTTTTTT
TRBV19	TRBD1	-	TRBJ1-6	CASSTRQGDSPLHF	TGTGCCAGTAGTACAAGACAGGGCGACTCACCCCTCCACTTT
TRBV12-3/TRBV12-4	-	once	TRBJ1-4	CASTRGANEKLFF	TGTGCCAGCACCCGCGGGGCTAATGAAAAACTGTTTTTT
TRBV7-2	-	-	TRBJ2-3	CASSLYEEARTQYF	TGTGCCAGCAGCTTATACGAGGAGGCACGAACGCAGTATTTT
TRBV3-1/TRBV3-2	TRBD2	-	TRBJ2-1	CASSQEAGGYNEQFF	TGTGCCAGCAGCCAAGAAGCGGGGGGATACAATGAGCAGTTCTTC
TRBV7-2	-	-	TRBJ1-4	CASSLVGRLAYNEKLFF	TGTGCCAGCAGCTTAGTGGGTCGGCTAGCGTATAATGAAAAACTGTTTTTT
TRBV6-2/TRBV6-3	-	-	TRBJ2-6	CASSDYRVSGANVLTF	TGTGCCAGCAGTGACTACAGGGTCTCTGGGGCCAACGTCCTGACTTTC
TRBV11-2	TRBD2	few	TRBJ2-5	CASSLDLYRGGPDSETQYF	TGTGCCAGCAGCTTAGACTTATATCGGGGGGGCCCTGATTCGGAGACCCAGTACTTC
TRBV3-1/TRBV3-2	-	few	TRBJ2-5	CASSQEATTPEGTQYF	TGTGCCAGCAGCCAAGAAGCCACTACCCCCGAGGGGACCCAGTACTTC
TRBV28	TRBD1	-	TRBJ1-1	CASSPAQGATEAFF	TGTGCCAGCAGCCCAGCACAGGGGGCGACTGAAGCTTTCTTT
TRBV3-1/TRBV3-2	-	once	TRBJ1-1	CASRGGGGSEAFF	TGTGCCAGCAGGGGTGGCGGGGGGAGTGAAGCTTTCTTT
TRBV30	TRBD1	-	TRBJ2-7	CAWSTETGGPYEQYF	TGTGCCTGGAGTACCGAGACAGGGGGCCCCTACGAGCAGTACTTC
TRBV3-1/TRBV3-2	-	-	TRBJ2-5	CASTGGAQAPGTQYF	TGTGCCAGCACTGGCGGGGCCCAAGCACCGGGGACCCAGTACTTC
TRBV3-1/TRBV3-2	-	-	TRBJ1-2	CASSARAGAYGYTF	TGTGCCAGCAGCGCCCGGGCGGGGGCATATGGCTACACCTTC
TRBV6-5	TRBD1	-	TRBJ1-2	CASSTRGRSGYTF	TGTGCCAGCAGTACTAGGGGGCGAAGTGGCTACACCTTC
TRBV27	-	-	TRBJ1-1	CASSFNKNTEAFF	TGTGCCAGCAGTTTCAACAAGAACACTGAAGCTTTCTTT
TRBV7-6	TRBD2	-	TRBJ2-1	CASSLGDTSGGFDEQFF	TGTGCCAGCAGCTTAGGAGATACTAGCGGGGGGTTTGATGAGCAGTTCTTC
TRBV18	-	-	TRBJ1-1	CASSPVTGGVSGSEAFF	TGTGCCAGCTCACCTGTCACGGGGGGGGTTTCGGGATCTGAAGCTTTCTTT
TRBV19	TRBD2	once	TRBJ2-7	CASSRLAGSYEQYF	TGTGCCAGTTCGAGACTAGCGGGCTCCTACGAGCAGTACTTC
TRBV6-4	TRBD1	-	TRBJ2-1	CASSLGAGGNEQFF	TGTGCCAGCAGTCTGGGGGCAGGGGGAAATGAGCAGTTCTTC
TRBV6-1	TRBD2	few	TRBJ2-3	CASSEPLAGGPKDTQYF	TGTGCCAGCAGTGAACCACTAGCGGGGGGGCCGAAAGATACGCAGTATTTT
TRBV19	TRBD2	-	TRBJ2-5	CASSIRLAGVETQYF	TGTGCCAGTAGTATTCGTCTAGCGGGGGTGGAGACCCAGTACTTC
TRBV27	-	-	TRBJ1-1	CASSPGLKNTEAFF	TGTGCCAGCAGCCCGGGACTGAAGAACACTGAAGCTTTCTTT
TRBV7-3	-	-	TRBJ1-2	CASSLNSSYTF	TGTGCCAGCAGCTTAAATTCAAGCTACACCTTC
TRBV29-1	-	-	TRBJ1-2	CSVESGHNGLGYGYTF	TGCAGCGTTGAGTCGGGACACAATGGCCTAGGATATGGCTACACCTTC
TRBV21-1	-	-	TRBJ1-5	CASSKDRAQPQHF	TGTGCCAGCAGCAAAGACAGGGCTCAGCCCCAGCATTTT
TRBV11-2	-	-	TRBJ1-5	CASSLGPISQPQHF	TGTGCCAGCAGCTTAGGGCCCATAAGTCAGCCCCAGCATTTT
TRBV9	TRBD1	-	TRBJ1-5	CASSGGQGTNQPQHF	TGTGCCAGCAGCGGAGGACAGGGGACAAATCAGCCCCAGCATTTT
TRBV18	-	-	TRBJ1-1	CASSPGGGYMNTEAFF	TGTGCCAGCTCACCAGGGGGCGGCTACATGAACACTGAAGCTTTCTTT
TRBV6-2/TRBV6-3	-	-	TRBJ2-1	CASSYLAYGGEQFF	TGTGCCAGCAGTTACCTAGCCTACGGCGGTGAGCAGTTCTTC
TRBV3-1/TRBV3-2	-	-	TRBJ1-2	CASSQDGRGYTF	TGTGCCAGCAGCCAAGACGGGAGGGGCTACACCTTC
TRBV7-2	TRBD1	once	TRBJ1-2	CASSSRQGAYGYTF	TGTGCCAGCAGCTCTCGACAGGGTGCCTATGGCTACACCTTC
TRBV11-2	-	few	TRBJ1-2	CASNRGRGDGYTF	TGTGCCTCTAATAGGGGCAGGGGAGATGGCTACACCTTC
TRBV7-2	TRBD1	-	TRBJ1-2	CASSLGDRVAVGYTF	TGTGCCAGCAGCTTAGGGGACAGGGTTGCGGTCGGCTACACCTTC
TRBV5-7	TRBD1	-	TRBJ1-3	CASSLGTRTGLYAGNTIYF	TGTGCCAGCAGCTTGGGAACACGGACAGGGCTTTATGCTGGAAACACCATATATTTT
TRBV3-1/TRBV3-2	TRBD2	-	TRBJ2-7	CASSQGFSGVSYEQYF	TGTGCCAGCAGCCAAGGATTTAGCGGGGTCTCCTACGAGCAGTACTTC
TRBV30	-	-	TRBJ1-2	CAWATGALDYGYTF	TGTGCCTGGGCGACAGGAGCCCTGGACTATGGCTACACCTTC
TRBV5-1	TRBD1	-	TRBJ2-1	CASSAAGQGSFNIF	TGCGCCAGCAGCGCCGCGGGACAGGGCAGTTTCAATATCTTC
TRBV7-9	-	-	TRBJ2-7	CASSLARGGAGEQYF	TGTGCCAGCAGCTTAGCGCGAGGGGGAGCCGGCGAGCAGTACTTC
TRBV11-2	TRBD1	-	TRBJ1-2	CASSPQDRVGYTF	TGTGCCAGCAGCCCCCAAGACAGGGTCGGCTACACCTTC
TRBV13	-	-	TRBJ1-4	CASSPLGGGEKLFF	TGTGCCAGCAGCCCGCTAGGGGGTGGTGAAAAACTGTTTTTT
TRBV5-1	-	-	TRBJ2-1	CASSPGVGAYNEQFF	TGCGCCAGCAGCCCGGGGGTTGGGGCCTACAATGAGCAGTTCTTC
TRBV13	-	-	TRBJ1-5	CASSGLTGFNQPQHF	TGTGCCAGCAGCGGACTGACAGGTTTCAATCAGCCCCAGCATTTT
TRBV4-1	TRBD1	-	TRBJ2-7	CASSQGDSNYEQYF	TGCGCCAGCAGCCAAGGGGACAGCAACTACGAGCAGTACTTC